The sequence of this T cell receptor beta chain was determined in a study of regulatory T cells in long-lasting Graves disease. The study, taken as a whole, reports: Gene preferences differed: TRBV28, TRBJ1-2, TRBJ2-5 in persistent cases. A limited number of samples was an acknowledged limitation.

Time point in this sample: newly diagnosed GD, antithyroid drugs for less than 3 months. Following extraction of RNA from PBMCs, that RNA was used to make the TCR library. Diagnosis followed American Thyroid Association guidelines for Graves' disease. The authors drew 9 to 9.5 milliliters of peripheral blood into EDTA tubes. This CDR3 comprises 14 residues. CDR1 is SGHKS and CDR2 is YYEKEE in the germline V gene (reference sequence). V was pared by 5 bases and J by 4 bases, with 13 bases between. Sequencing libraries for TCR beta were prepared with iRepertoire HTBI primers and Arm-PCR of CDR3 regions. TCRdb re-analysed the multiplex PCR reads in MiXCR, keeping a single row per CDR3 protein. The profile covers fewer than 400,000 distinct CDR3 sequences, with more than 15% appearing a single time and about 36% taken by the ten largest. Comment on this clonotype: Antigen: not known.

This sequence originates from a female donor with Graves disease. The specimen was peripheral blood mononuclear cells (PBMCs), collected at new diagnosis, from a patient treated with antithyroid drugs. The gene calls are TRBV5-5 and TRBJ1-3; possible D gene TRBD1, 6 bases. The CDR3 coding sequence is TGTGCCAGCAGTTTACAGGGTTTCGGAAACACCATATATTTT. Its protein is CASSLQGFGNTIYF.